This paragraph covers one T cell receptor beta chain sequence. The data stem from a study of blood T cell repertoires in COVID-19. On the study more broadly: From T cells, B-cell-depleted T cells, or PBMCs came the material, which was cDNA or gDNA.

Measured with immunoSEQ multiplex PCR; TCRdb has only the in-frame clones, and not every one. The repertoire holds 200,000 to 250,000 clones, 70% to 90% seen once, with 2.5% to 3.5% in the top ten. CDR3 length equals 14 residues. Germline lookup yields CDR1 SGHDN and CDR2 FVKESK. V lost 1 base, J lost 4 bases, and 10 bases lay in between. Sequencing was performed on peripheral blood. The chain carries TRBV14 and TRBJ1-2, with no clear D. The clonotype was recovered from a woman in her thirties who had recovered from COVID-19. The chain's CDR3 is CASSQVASAYGYTF. The CDR3 bases are TGTGCCAGCAGCCAAGTAGCTTCAGCCTATGGCTACACCTTC.